The clone carrying this TCR beta chain has more than one count but fewer than ten. Its specificity is not known. V lost 3 bases, J lost 0 bases, and 7 bases lay in between. Germline values: CDR1 MNHNS, CDR2 SASEGT. The CDR3 length is 14 residues. The data originate from a study of beta chain features in type 1 diabetes. Background on the study: The patient and healthy donor groups were comparable for age, gender and cell yields. Findings and caveats of the study: TCRB CDR3s were moderately but significantly shorter in Type 1 diabetes patients in all four CD4+ subsets. Sequencing the cDNA could make cells with high TCR expression show up more than they should. More deletions and fewer insertions at VDJ junctions were found in patients with type 1 diabetes.

In all sorted populations, purity surpassed 95%. Expressed TCRB transcripts were sequenced because the isolated RNA had all been reverse transcribed beforehand. Assay used: immunoSEQ multiplex PCR; TCRdb lists only in-frame clones, some missing. The table lists about 700,000 clones, around an eighth of them singletons, with approximately 0.021% in the top ten. The receptor's source is a man in his late teens or twenties with type 1 diabetes. The sample consisted of naive CD4+ T cells from blood. The V call is TRBV6-1, the J call TRBJ2-3; D not certain. For the CDR3, the DNA is TGTGCCAGCAGTGAGGGATGGAGCACAGATACGCAGTATTTT. Translation: CASSEGWSTDTQYF.